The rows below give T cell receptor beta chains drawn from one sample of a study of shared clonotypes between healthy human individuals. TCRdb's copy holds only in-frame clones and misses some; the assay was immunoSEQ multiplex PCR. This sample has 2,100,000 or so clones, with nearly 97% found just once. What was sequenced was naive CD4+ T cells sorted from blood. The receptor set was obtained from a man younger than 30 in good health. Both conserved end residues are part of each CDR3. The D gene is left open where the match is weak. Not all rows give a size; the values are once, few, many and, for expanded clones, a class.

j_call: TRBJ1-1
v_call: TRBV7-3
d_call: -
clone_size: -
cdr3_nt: TGTGCCAGCAGCTTATCGCCGACAGTTCTAGCAGGGAACACTGAAGCTTTCTTT
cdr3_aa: CASSLSPTVLAGNTEAFF

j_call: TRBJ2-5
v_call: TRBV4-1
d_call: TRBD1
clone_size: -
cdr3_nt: TGCGCCAGCAGCCAAGAGGTCGCGGGACAGGTTCAAGAGACCCAGTACTTC
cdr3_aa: CASSQEVAGQVQETQYF

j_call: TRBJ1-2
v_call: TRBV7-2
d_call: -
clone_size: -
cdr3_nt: TGTGCCAGCAGCTTAAACTATGGCTACACCTTC
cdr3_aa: CASSLNYGYTF

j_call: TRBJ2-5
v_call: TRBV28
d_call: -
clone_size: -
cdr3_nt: TGTGCCAGCAGTTCATTGGGACCCAGCAAGACCCAGTACTTC
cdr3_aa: CASSSLGPSKTQYF

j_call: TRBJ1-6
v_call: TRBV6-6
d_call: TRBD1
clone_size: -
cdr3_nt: TGTGCCAGCAGTTACTCGAGGGTAGGGGGCAGTTCACCCCTCCACTTT
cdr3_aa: CASSYSRVGGSSPLHF

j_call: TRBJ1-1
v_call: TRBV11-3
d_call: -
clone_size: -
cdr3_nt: TGTGCCAGCAGTTCAGAGGGGAACACTGAAGCTTTCTTT
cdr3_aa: CASSSEGNTEAFF

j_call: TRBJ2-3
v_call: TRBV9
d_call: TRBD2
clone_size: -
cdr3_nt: TGTGCCAGCAGCGTTACCCCCCGGACTAGCGGGAGAGATACGCAGTATTTT
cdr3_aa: CASSVTPRTSGRDTQYF

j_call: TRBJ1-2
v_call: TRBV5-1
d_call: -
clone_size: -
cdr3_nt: TGCGCCAGCAGCTTGGAAGGGCCGCAGGCTAACTATGGCTACACCTTC
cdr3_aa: CASSLEGPQANYGYTF

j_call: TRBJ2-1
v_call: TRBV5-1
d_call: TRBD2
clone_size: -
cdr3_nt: TGCGCCAGCAGCTTGGGACTAGCGGGAGGGGAGCAGTTCTTC
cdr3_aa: CASSLGLAGGEQFF

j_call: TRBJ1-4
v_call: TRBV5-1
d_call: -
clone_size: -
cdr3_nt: TGCGCCAGCAGCTTGACGGGTGCTTCTAATGAAAAACTGTTTTTT
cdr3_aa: CASSLTGASNEKLFF

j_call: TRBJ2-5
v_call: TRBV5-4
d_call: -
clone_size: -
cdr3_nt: TGTGCCAGCAGCACCGGGGGCCATGGGACCCAGTACTTC
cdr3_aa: CASSTGGHGTQYF

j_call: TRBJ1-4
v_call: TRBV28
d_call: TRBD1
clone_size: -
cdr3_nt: TGTGCCAGCAGTTTAGCAGGGGGTGTGGGTGAAAAACTGTTTTTT
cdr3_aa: CASSLAGGVGEKLFF

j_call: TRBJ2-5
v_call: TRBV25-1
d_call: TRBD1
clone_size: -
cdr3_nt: TGTGCCAGCAGTGAATTCCGGGACAGGGTCCAAGAGACCCAGTACTTC
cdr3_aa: CASSEFRDRVQETQYF

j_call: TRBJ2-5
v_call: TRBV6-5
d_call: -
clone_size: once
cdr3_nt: TGTGCCAGCAGTTACGATTCCGGGCTAAAGACCTCCCAGTACTTC
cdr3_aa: CASSYDSGLKTSQYF

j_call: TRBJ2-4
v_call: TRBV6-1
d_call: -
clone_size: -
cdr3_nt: TGTGCCAGCAGTGTCCCCGGCGGGGCCAAAAACATTCAGTACTTC
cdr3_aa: CASSVPGGAKNIQYF

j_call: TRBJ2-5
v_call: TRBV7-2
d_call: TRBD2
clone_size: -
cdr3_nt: TGTGCCAGCAGCTTAATCGGGCTAGCGGGCCTGTACCAAGAGACCCAGTACTTC
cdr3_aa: CASSLIGLAGLYQETQYF

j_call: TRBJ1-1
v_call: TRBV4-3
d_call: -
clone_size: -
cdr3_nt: TGCGCCAGCAGCCTGTTGGACCGGGATTACACTGAAGCTTTCTTT
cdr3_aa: CASSLLDRDYTEAFF

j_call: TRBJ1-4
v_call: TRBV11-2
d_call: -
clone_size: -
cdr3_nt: TGTGCCAGCAGCTTAGGACCTCTAAATGAAAAACTGTTTTTT
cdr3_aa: CASSLGPLNEKLFF

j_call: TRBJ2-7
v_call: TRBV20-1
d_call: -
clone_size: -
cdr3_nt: TGCAGTGCTCAACGGTCGGGGGAGCAGTACTTC
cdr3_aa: CSAQRSGEQYF

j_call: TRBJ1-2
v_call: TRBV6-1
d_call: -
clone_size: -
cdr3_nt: TGTGCCAGCAGTCTCCCCCCGGGGGAGTATGGCTACACCTTC
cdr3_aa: CASSLPPGEYGYTF

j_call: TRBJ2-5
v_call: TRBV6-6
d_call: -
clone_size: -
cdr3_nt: TGTGCCAGCAGTTTGGGGGGATTACAAGAGACCCAGTACTTC
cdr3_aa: CASSLGGLQETQYF

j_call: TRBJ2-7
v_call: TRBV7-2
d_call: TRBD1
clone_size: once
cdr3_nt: TGTGCCAGCAGCTCGACAGGGCCCGAGCAGTACTTC
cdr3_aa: CASSSTGPEQYF

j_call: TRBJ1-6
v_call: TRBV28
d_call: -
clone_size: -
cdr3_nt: TGTGCCAGCAGTCCGCCCTCGTCGGGTTCACCCCTCCACTTT
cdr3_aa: CASSPPSSGSPLHF

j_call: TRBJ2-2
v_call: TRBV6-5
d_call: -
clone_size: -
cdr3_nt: TGTGCCAGCAGTTCCGCGGGCCAAGCCGGGGAGCTGTTTTTT
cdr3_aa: CASSSAGQAGELFF

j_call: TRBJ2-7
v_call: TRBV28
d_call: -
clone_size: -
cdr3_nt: TGTGCCAGCAGTGCTTGGACCTACGAGCAGTACTTC
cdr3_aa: CASSAWTYEQYF

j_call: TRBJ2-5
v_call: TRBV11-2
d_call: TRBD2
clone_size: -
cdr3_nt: TGTGCCAGCAGCTTAAGGGGACTAGCGGTGTACCAAGAGACCCAGTACTTC
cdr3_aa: CASSLRGLAVYQETQYF

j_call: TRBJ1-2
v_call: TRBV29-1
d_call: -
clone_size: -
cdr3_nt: TGCAGCGTTGTGCGTCAGAACTATGGCTACACCTTC
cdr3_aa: CSVVRQNYGYTF

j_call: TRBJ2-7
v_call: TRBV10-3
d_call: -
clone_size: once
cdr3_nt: TGTGCCGTGAGTGCAGGGGCCTACGAGCAGTACTTC
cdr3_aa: CAVSAGAYEQYF

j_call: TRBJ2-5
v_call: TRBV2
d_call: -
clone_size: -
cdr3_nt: TGTGCCAGCGGGGGACACATCCAAGAGACCCAGTACTTC
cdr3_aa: CASGGHIQETQYF